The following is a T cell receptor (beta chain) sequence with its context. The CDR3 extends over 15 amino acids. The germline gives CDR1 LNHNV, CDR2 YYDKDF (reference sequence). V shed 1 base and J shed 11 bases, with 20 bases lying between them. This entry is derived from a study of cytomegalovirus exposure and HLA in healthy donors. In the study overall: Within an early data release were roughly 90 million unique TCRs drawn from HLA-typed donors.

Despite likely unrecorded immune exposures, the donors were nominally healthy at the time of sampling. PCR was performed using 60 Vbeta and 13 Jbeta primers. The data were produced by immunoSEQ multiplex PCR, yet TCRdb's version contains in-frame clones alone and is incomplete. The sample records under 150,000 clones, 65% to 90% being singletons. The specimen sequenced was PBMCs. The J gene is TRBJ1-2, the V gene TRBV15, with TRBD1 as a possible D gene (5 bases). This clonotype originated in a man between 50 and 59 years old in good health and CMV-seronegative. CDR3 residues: CATSRGGQGGSGYTF. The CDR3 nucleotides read TGTGCCACCAGCAGAGGAGGGCAGGGAGGGTCTGGGTACACCTTC.